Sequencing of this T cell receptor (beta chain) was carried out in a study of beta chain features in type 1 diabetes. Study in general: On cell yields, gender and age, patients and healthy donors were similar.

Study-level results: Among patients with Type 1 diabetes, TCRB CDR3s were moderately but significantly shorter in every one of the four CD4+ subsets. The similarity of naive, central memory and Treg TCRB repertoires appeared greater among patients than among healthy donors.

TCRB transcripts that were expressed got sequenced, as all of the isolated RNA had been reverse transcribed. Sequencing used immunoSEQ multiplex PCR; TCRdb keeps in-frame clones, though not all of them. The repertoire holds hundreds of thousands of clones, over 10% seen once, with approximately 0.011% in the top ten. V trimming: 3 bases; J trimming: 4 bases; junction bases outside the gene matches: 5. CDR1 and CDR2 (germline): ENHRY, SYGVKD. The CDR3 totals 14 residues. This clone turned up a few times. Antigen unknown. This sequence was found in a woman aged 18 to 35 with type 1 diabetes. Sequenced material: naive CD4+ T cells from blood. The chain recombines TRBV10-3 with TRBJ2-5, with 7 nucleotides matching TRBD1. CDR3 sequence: CAISDGQAPETQYF. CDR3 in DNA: TGTGCCATCAGTGACGGACAGGCCCCAGAGACCCAGTACTTC.